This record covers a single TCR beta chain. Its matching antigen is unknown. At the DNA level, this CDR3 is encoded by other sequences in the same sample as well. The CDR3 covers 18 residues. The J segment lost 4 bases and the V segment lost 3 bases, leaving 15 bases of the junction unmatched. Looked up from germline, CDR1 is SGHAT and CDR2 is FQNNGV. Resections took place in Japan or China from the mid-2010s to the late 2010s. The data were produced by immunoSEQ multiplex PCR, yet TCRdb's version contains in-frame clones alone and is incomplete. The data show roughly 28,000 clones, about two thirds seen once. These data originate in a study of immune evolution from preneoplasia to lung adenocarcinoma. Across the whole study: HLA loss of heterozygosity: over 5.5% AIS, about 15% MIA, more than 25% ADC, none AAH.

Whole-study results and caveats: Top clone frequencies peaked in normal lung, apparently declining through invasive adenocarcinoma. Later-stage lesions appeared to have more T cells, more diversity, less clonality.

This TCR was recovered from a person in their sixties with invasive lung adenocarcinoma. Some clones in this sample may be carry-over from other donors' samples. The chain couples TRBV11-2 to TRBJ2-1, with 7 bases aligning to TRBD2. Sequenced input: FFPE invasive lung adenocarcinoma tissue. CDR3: CASSFTPRGAGLYNEQFF. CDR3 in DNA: TGTGCCAGCAGCTTCACCCCGAGAGGAGCGGGGTTATACAATGAGCAGTTCTTC.